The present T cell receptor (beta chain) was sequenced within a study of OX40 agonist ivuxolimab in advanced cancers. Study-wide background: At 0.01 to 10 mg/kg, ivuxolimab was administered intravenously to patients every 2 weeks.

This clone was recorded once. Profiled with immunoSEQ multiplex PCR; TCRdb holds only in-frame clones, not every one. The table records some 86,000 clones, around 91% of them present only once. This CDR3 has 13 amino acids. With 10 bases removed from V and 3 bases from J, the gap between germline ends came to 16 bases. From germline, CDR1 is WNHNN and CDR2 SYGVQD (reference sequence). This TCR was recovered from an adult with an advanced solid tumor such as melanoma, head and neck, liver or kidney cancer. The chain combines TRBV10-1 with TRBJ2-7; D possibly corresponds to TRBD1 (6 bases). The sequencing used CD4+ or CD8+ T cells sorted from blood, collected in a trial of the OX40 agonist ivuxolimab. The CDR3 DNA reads TGCGCCACCAGGACAGAGAATCACTACGAGCAGTACTTC. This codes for CATRTENHYEQYF.